This paragraph reports one T cell receptor (beta chain). The sample belongs to a study of monozygotic twins with inflammatory bowel disease. Researchers isolated total RNA from whole blood without sorting T cells. The CDR3 runs to 15 residues. Germline values: CDR1 SEHNR, CDR2 FQNEAQ (reference sequence). In eight separate reactions per sample, cDNA was generated. Template switching was used to attach UMIs, which incorporated a 6-nucleotide sample barcode. For each CDR3 protein, TCRdb gives one entry from its re-call of the 5' RACE reads, without DNA. In all, the sample yields over 350,000 distinct CDR3 sequences.

The V gene is TRBV7-9, the J gene TRBJ2-5. The TCR sequence derives from a human donor with ulcerative colitis or Crohn's disease, or a healthy co-twin of an affected twin (not recorded which). The sequencing input was blood. The chain's CDR3 is CASSFIDQYQETQYF.